The source of this T cell receptor beta chain is a study of blood T cell repertoires in COVID-19. On the study more broadly: Acute and convalescent COVID-19 samples came from the United States, Italy and Spain. PBMCs, B-cell-depleted T cells, or T cells were the source of the cDNA or gDNA that made up the material.

The data were produced by immunoSEQ multiplex PCR, yet TCRdb's version contains in-frame clones alone and is incomplete. The table has about 220,000 clones, roughly nine tenths seen once. The germline CDR1 and CDR2 sequences are MGHRA and YSYEKL. The V gene lost 0 bases and the J gene lost 6 bases, with 10 bases spanning the gap. CDR3 length: 14 residues. In Seattle, patients joined the study during active infection and were tracked longitudinally. The chain combines TRBV4-1 with TRBJ2-3; D uncertain. The sample taken for sequencing was peripheral blood. This clonotype was obtained from a woman aged 45-60 years with COVID-19, enrolled during active disease. The CDR3 is CASSQDDSRDTQYF. In nucleotides, the CDR3 is TGCGCCAGCAGCCAAGACGACTCTCGGGATACGCAGTATTTT.